This T cell receptor (beta chain) is from a study of blood T cells in healthy people across ages. Next came a second PCR, run for roughly 7 to 12 cycles, which used a sample-barcoded 5' primer along with a J-beta primer mix. Every sample gave at least 3 million paired-end reads containing CDR3. A single record per CDR3 protein comes from TCRdb applying MiXCR to the 5' RACE reads. The sample lists roughly 800,000 distinct CDR3 sequences; roughly 64% were seen once. This clonotype was picked up one time. CDR1 SGHKS and CDR2 YYEKEE come from the germline V gene (reference sequence). This CDR3 has 17 amino acids. V shed 4 bases, J shed 1 base, and the junction held 11 bases outside the gene matches.

The receptor comes from a man aged 25-45 years in good health. The sequencing input was blood. This chain uses TRBV5-5 with TRBJ1-5; 7 bases fit TRBD1. The CDR3 loop reads CASSAWDSLLSNQPQHF. The CDR3 DNA reads TGTGCCAGCAGCGCATGGGACAGCCTATTAAGCAATCAGCCCCAGCATTTT. Full variable domain (outside the CDR3, taken from reference TRBV5-5 and TRBJ1-5): DAGVTQSPTHLIKTRGQQVTLRCSPISGHKSVSWYQQVLGQGPQFIFQYYEKEERGRGNFPDRFSARQFPNYSSELNVNALLLGDSALYLCASSAWDSLLSNQPQHFGDGTRLSIL.